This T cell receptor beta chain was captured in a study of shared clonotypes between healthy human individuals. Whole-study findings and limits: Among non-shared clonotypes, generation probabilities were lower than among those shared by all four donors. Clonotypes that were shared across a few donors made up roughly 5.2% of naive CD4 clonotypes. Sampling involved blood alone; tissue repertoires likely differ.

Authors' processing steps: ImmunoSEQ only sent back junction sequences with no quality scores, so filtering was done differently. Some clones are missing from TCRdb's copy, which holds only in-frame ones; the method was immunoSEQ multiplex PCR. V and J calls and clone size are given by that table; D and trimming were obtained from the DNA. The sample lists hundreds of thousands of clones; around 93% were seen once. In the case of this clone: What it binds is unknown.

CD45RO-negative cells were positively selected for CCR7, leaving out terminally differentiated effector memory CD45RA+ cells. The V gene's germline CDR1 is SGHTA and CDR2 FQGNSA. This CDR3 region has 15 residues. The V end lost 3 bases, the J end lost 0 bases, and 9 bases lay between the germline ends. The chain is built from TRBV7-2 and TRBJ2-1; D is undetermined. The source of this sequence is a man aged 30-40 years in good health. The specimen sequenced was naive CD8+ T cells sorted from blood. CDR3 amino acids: CASSLIRSSYNEQFF. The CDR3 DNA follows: TGTGCCAGCAGCTTGATCCGGAGCTCCTACAATGAGCAGTTCTTC.